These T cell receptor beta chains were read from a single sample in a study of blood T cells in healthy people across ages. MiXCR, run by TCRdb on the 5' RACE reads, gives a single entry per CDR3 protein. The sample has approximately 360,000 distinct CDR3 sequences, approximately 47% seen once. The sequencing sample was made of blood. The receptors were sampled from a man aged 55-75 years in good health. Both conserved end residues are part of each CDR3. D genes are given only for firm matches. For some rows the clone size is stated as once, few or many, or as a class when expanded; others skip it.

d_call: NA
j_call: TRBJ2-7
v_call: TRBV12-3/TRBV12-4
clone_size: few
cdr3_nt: TGTGCCAGCAGTCCCAGGGGAGGACTGGGGGAGCAGTACTTC
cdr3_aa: CASSPRGGLGEQYF

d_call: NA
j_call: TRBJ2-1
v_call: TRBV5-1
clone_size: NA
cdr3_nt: TGCGCCAGCAGGGGGGACGGGGCCGAGCAGTTCTTC
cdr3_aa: CASRGDGAEQFF

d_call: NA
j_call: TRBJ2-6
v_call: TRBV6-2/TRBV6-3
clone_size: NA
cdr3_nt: TGTGCCAGCAGTTATCCCAGGTCCGTCTCTGGGGCCAACGTCCTGACTTTC
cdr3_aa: CASSYPRSVSGANVLTF

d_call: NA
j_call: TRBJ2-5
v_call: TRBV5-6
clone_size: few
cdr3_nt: TGTGCCAGCAGCTTGGAAAGGCTCCAAGAGACCCAGTACTTC
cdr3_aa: CASSLERLQETQYF

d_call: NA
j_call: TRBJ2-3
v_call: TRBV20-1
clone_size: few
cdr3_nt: TGCAGTGGCCGGGAAAGAGATACGCAGTATTTT
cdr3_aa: CSGRERDTQYF

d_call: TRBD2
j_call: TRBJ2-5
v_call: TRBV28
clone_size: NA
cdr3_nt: TGTGCCAGCAGTTCAGGCTGGACTAGCGGGAGGGAGACCCAGTACTTC
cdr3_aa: CASSSGWTSGRETQYF

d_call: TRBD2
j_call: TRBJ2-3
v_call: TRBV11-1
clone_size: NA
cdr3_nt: TGTGCCAGCAGCCTAGCGGAACTCCGCACAGATACGCAGTATTTT
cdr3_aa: CASSLAELRTDTQYF

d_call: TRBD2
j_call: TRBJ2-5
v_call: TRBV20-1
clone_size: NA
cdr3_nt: TGCAGTGCTGCTGGCGGGGGGCTAAGTCAAGAGACCCAGTACTTC
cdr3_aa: CSAAGGGLSQETQYF

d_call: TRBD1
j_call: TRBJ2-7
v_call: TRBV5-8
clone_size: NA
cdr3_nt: TGTGCCAGCACCCTCAGAGGGAACAGGGGCTACGAGCAGTACTTC
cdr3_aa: CASTLRGNRGYEQYF

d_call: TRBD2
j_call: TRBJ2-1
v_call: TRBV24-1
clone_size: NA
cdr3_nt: TGTGCCACCAGTGACTGGACTAGCGGGGGGAATGAGCAGTTCTTC
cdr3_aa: CATSDWTSGGNEQFF

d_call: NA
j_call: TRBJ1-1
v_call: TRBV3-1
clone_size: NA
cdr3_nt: TGTGCCAGCAGCCACATGGACACGAACACTGAAGCTTTCTTT
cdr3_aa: CASSHMDTNTEAFF

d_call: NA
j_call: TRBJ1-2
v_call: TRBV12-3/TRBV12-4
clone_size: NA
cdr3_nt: TGTGCCAGCAGTTCCCGGCTTCTAACGGGAGGCTACACCTTC
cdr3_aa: CASSSRLLTGGYTF

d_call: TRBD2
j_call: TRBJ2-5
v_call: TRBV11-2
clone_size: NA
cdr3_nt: TGTGCCAGCAGCTTAGATGGGAGGCGGGGGGTCCAAGAGACCCAGTACTTC
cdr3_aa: CASSLDGRRGVQETQYF

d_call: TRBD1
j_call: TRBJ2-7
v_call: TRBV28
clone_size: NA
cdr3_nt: TGTGCCAGCAGTATGCCGGGACAGGGCGCCGAGCAGTACTTC
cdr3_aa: CASSMPGQGAEQYF

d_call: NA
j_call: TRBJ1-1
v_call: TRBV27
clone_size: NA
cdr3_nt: TGTGCCAGCAGTTTATCGGGGGGTGGGACTGAAGCTTTCTTT
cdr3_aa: CASSLSGGGTEAFF

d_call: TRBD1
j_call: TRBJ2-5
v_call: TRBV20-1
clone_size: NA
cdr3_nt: TGCAGTGCTGGAGCAGGACAGGGGATAGAGACCCAGTACTTC
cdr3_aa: CSAGAGQGIETQYF

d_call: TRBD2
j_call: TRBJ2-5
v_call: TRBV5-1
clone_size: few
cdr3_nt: TGCGCCAGCAGCTTACAGACTAGCGGGGAGACCCAGTACTTC
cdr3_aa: CASSLQTSGETQYF

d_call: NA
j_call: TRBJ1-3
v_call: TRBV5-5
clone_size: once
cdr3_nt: TGTGCCAGCAGCTTGCCTACCCCCGTAAGAAACACCATATATTTT
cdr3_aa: CASSLPTPVRNTIYF

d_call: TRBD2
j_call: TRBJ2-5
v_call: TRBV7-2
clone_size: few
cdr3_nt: TGTGCCAGCAGCCCCGCTATCCCCCCGGGACTAGGGGTAGAGACCCAGTACTTC
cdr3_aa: CASSPAIPPGLGVETQYF

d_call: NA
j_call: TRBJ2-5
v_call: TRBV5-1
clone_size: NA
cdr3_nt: TGCGCCAGCAGCGTTGACAGCGTTCGTGATGAGCAGTACTTC
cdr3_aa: CASSVDSVRDEQYF

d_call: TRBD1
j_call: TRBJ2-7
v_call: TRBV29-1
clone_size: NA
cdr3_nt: TGCAGCGGTGGACAGGGCATCTACGAGCAGTACTTC
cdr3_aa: CSGGQGIYEQYF

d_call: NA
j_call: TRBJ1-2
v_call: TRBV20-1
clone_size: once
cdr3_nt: TGCAGTGCAGCCGAGGAGGTTGTAGGCTACACTTTC
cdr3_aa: CSAAEEVVGYTF

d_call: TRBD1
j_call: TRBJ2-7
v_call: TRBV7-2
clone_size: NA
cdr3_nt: TGTGCCGGCAGCTTGTTCCGCTCAGGGGGCTACGAGCAGTACTTC
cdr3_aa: CAGSLFRSGGYEQYF

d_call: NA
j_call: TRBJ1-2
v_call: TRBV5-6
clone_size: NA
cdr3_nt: TGTGCCAGCAGCTTGGAGGCGAGTAACTATGGCTACACCTTC
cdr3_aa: CASSLEASNYGYTF

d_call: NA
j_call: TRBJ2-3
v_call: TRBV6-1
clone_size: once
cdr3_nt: TGTGCCAGCAGTGAAGTGCTACCTCCAGATACGCAGTATTTT
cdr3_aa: CASSEVLPPDTQYF

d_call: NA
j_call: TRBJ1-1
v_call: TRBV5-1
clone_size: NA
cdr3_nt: TGCGCCAGCAGTTCCTCAGGGGCCACTGAAGCTTTCTTT
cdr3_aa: CASSSSGATEAFF

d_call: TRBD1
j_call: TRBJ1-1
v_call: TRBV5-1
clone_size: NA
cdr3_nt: TGCGCCAGCAGCGCCCAGGGGGTGAACACTGAAGCTTTCTTT
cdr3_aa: CASSAQGVNTEAFF

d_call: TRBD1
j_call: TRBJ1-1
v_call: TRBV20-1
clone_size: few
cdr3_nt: TGCAGTGCTAACGTGGACAGGGACACTGAAGCTTTCTTT
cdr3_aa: CSANVDRDTEAFF